This T cell receptor beta chain was obtained from a study of shared clonotypes between healthy human individuals. Naive CD8 cells, CD45RO-negative and positively selected for CCR7, excluded terminally differentiated effector memory CD45RA+ cells. Sequencing used immunoSEQ multiplex PCR; TCRdb keeps in-frame clones, though not all of them. The sample lists hundreds of thousands of clones, roughly 96% seen once, with roughly 0.1% in the top ten. J lost 4 bases, V lost 0 bases, and 3 bases had no gene match. Germline V CDR1 and CDR2: SGHDT, YYEEEE. CDR3 size: 16 residues. Study conclusions and caveats: Read depth was anticipated to influence clonotype sharing among donors.

On this clone: Its antigen remains unidentified.

The genes are TRBV5-6 and TRBJ2-1, with 11 nucleotides matching TRBD2. The sample taken for sequencing was naive CD8+ T cells sorted from blood. The TCR sequence derives from a woman aged 30 to 39 in good health. The CDR3 region has the DNA TGTGCCAGCAGCTTGGGACTAGCGGGACCATACAATGAGCAGTTCTTC. The encoded protein is CASSLGLAGPYNEQFF.